This T cell receptor beta chain was observed in a study of blood T cell repertoires in COVID-19 (dated by TCRdb to 2019 to 2021). About the investigation overall: The collaborator samples originated in the United States, Italy and Spain and spanned the acute and convalescent phases of COVID-19. The repertoires were released in a freely available public database intended as a resource for research on the immune response to SARS-CoV-2. Subjects who had been exposed to COVID-19, were actively infected with it, or had recovered from it provided the deeply sampled blood TCRbeta repertoires that made up the dataset. The prospective study material was composed of cDNA or gDNA derived from T cells, B-cell-depleted T cells, or PBMCs. Where available, HLA class I and class II types were taken from metadata supplied by the sample provider and were not determined by assay-based typing. Samples came from the ongoing ImmuneRACE study (first 160 participants) plus 1,254 subjects from 6 global collaborators. The sample metadata nearly always contained a de-identified subject ID, COVID-19 status, age in years and sex. Study-level results and caveats: The quantity of clinical and demographic metadata differed by source and by participant and was supplied without curation.

For this chain, trimming is 3 bases at the V end and 6 bases at the J end, and the number of junction bases without a gene match is 10. From the cysteine through the phenylalanine, the CDR3 covers 16 amino acids. Left in the record is the CDR3 DNA by itself, 48 bases read in frame from the first base. Per the germline V gene (reference sequence), MNHEY is the CDR1 and SMNVEV is the CDR2. The immunoSEQ Assay, a bias-controlled multiplex PCR, was used to amplify TCRbeta CDR3 regions from genomic DNA. As for the original processing: Within the assay, amplification of reference gene primers was used to estimate how many nucleated cells each sample contained. Sequence reads were collapsed and filtered to measure the absolute abundance of every unique TCRbeta CDR3 rearrangement. Productive Simpson clonality was computed per sample as the square root of Simpson's diversity index over productive rearrangements. TCRdb obtained this table from immuneACCESS and retained in-frame rearrangements with V and J assigned. These tables miss some clones; where compared with another copy, unresolved V genes account for less than half of the shortfall, and the remainder is unexplained. That table is the source of V, J and clone size, and D and trimming were worked out from the DNA. Present in this sample are about 270,000 clones, 70% to 90% of which were seen just once. Clones ranked in the top ten supply over 4% of the sample.

In the prospective study, participants were about 18 to 95 years old, resided in 25 or so geographic areas of the United States, and were enrolled through a virtual design. Cohort assignment in the prospective study relied on participant-reported clinical history from a screening survey and a study questionnaire. In the prospective study, whole blood, serum and a nasopharyngeal or oropharyngeal swab were collected from each participant by mobile phlebotomists. Prospective study participants could optionally give additional blood draws and questionnaires over a roughly two-month period. Blood samples from the prospective study were shipped frozen or at room temperature prior to DNA extraction. In its sample, this clone was seen once. Which antigen it targets is not known. Base quality data are lacking; no much larger clone is found one base away.

This clonotype was sampled from a woman under 40 with acute COVID-19. The V and J genes are TRBV27 and TRBJ2-2; 7 bases in between match TRBD2. The sequencing input was PBMCs or T cells enriched from blood (not recorded which). The CDR3 reads CASSLETSADAGELFF. The DNA is as follows: TGTGCCAGCAGTTTGGAAACTAGCGCTGACGCCGGGGAGCTGTTTTTT.